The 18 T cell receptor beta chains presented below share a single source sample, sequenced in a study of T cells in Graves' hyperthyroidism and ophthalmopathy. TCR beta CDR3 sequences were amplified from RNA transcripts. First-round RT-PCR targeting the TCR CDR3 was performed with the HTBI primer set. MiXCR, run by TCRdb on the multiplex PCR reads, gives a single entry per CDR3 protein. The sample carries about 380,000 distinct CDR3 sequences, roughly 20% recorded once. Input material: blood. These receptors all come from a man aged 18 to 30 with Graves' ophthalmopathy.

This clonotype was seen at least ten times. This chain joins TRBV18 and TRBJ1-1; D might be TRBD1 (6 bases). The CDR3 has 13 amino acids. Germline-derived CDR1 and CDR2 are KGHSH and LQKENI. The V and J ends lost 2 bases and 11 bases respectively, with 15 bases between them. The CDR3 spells CASSPTEGQGAFF. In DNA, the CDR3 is TGTGCCAGCTCACCAACGGAAGGTCAGGGGGCTTTCTTT.

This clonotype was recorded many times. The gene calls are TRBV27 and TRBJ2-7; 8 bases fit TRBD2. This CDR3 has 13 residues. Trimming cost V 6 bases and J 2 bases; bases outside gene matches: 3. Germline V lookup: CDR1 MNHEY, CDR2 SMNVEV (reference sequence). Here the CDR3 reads CASRRGLAYEQYF. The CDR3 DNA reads TGTGCCAGCAGAAGGGGACTAGCCTACGAGCAGTACTTC.

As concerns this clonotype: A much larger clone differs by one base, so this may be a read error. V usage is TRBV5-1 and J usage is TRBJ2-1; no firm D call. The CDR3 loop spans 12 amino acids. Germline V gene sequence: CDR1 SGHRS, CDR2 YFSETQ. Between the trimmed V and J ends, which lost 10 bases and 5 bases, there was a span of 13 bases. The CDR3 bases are TGCGCCGGCGCCAATAGCCACAATGAGCAGTTCTTC. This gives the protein CAGANSHNEQFF.

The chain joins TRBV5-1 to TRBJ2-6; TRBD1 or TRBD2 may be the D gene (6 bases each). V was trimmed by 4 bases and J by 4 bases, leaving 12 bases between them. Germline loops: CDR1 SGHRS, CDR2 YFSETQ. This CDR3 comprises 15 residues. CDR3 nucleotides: TGCGCCAGCAGCGAAAGGGGGGCCGGGGCCAACGTCCTGACTTTC. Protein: CASSERGAGANVLTF.

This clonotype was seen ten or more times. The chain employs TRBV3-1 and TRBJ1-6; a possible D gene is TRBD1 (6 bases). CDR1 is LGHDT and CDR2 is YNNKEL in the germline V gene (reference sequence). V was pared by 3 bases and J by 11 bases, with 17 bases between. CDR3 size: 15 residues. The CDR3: CASSQGQLPVAPLHF. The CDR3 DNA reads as TGTGCCAGCAGCCAGGGACAACTTCCGGTGGCACCCCTCCACTTT. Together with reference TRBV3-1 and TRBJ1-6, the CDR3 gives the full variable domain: DTAVSQTPKYLVTQMGNDKSIKCEQNLGHDTMYWYKQDSKKFLKIMFSYNNKELIINETVPNRFSPKSPDKAHLNLHINSLELGDSAVYFCASSQGQLPVAPLHFGNGTRLTVT.

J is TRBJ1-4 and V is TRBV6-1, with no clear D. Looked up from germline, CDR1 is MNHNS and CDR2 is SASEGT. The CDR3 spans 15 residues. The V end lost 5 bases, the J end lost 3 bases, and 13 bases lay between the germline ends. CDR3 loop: CASSPSTVANEKLFF. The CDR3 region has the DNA TGTGCCAGCAGTCCATCGACCGTAGCTAATGAAAAACTGTTTTTT.

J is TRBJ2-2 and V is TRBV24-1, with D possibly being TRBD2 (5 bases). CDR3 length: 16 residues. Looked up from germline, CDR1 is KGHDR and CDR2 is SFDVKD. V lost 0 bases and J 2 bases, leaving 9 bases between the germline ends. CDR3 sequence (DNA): TGTGCCACCAGTGATTTGCCCCTAGCCAACACCGGGGAGCTGTTTTTT. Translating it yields CATSDLPLANTGELFF.

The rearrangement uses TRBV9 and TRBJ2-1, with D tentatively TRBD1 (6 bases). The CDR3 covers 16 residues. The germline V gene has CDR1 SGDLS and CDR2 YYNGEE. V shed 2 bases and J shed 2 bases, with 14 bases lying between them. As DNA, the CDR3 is TGTGCCAGCAGCGTTTCCGGGGCAGGGGCCTACAATGAGCAGTTCTTC. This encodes CASSVSGAGAYNEQFF.

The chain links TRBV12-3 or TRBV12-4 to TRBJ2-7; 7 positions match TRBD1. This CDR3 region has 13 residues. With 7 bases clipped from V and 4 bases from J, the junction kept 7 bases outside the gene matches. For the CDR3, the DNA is TGTGCCAGCACCCCGGGACAGTATTACGAGCAGTACTTC. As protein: CASTPGQYYEQYF.

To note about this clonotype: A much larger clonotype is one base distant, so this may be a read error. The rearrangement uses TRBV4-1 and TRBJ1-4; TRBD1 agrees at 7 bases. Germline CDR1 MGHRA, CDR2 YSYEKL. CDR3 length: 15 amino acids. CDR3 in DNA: TGCGCCAACAGCCACCGACAGGGTGAGGAAGAAAAACTGTTTTTT. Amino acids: CANSHRQGEEEKLFF.

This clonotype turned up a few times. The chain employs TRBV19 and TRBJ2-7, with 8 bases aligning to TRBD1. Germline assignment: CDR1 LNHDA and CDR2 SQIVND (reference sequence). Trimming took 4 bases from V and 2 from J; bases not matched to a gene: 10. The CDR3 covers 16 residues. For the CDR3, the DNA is TGTGCCAGTAGTAAGCCGACAGGGGTTGGGGCCTACGAGCAGTACTTC. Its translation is CASSKPTGVGAYEQYF.

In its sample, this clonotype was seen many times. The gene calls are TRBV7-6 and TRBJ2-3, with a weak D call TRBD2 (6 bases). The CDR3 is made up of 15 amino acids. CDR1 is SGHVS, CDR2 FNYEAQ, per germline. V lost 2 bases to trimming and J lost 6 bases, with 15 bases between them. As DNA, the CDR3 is TGTGCCAGCAGCTTACAGCTAGCCGGGGGTGATACGCAGTATTTT. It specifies CASSLQLAGGDTQYF.

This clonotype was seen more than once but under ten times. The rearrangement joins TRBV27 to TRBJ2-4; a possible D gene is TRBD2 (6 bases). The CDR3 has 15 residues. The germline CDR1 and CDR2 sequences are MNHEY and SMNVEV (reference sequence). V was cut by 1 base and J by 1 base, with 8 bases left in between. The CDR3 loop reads CASSLWAGAKNIQYF. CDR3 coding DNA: TGTGCCAGCAGTTTATGGGCGGGGGCCAAAAACATTCAGTACTTC.

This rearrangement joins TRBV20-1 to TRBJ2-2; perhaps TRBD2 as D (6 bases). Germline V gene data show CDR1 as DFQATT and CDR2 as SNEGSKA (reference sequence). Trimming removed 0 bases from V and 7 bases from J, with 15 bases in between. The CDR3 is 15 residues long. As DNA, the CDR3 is TGCAGTGCTAGAGATGTACCGGGGGTTTTCGGGGAGCTGTTTTTT. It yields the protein CSARDVPGVFGELFF.

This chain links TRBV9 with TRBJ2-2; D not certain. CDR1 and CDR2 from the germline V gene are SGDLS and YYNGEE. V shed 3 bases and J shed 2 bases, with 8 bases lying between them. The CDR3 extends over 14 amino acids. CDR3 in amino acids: CASSDSFNTGELFF. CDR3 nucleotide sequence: TGTGCCAGCAGCGACAGTTTTAACACCGGGGAGCTGTTTTTT. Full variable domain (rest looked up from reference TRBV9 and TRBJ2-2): DSGVTQTPKHLITATGQRVTLRCSPRSGDLSVYWYQQSLDQGLQFLIQYYNGEERAKGNILERFSAQQFPDLHSELNLSSLELGDSALYFCASSDSFNTGELFFGEGSRLTVL.

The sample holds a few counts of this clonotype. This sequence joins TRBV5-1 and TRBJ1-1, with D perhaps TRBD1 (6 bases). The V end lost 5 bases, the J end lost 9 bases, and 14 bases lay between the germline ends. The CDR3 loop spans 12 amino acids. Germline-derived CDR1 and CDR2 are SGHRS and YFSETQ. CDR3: CASSPAQGQAFF. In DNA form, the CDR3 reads TGCGCCAGCAGTCCAGCACAGGGACAAGCTTTCTTT.

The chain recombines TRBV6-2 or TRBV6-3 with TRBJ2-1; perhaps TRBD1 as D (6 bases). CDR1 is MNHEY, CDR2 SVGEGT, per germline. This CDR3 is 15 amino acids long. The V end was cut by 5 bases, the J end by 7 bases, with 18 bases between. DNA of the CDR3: TGTGCCAGCAGTGGCCGGGACACTTTCGGGAATGAGCAGTTCTTC. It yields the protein CASSGRDTFGNEQFF.

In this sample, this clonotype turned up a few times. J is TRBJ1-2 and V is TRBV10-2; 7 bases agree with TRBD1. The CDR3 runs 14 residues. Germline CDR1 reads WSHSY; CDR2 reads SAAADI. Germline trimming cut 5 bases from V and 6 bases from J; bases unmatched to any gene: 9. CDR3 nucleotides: TGCGCCAGCAGTCCGGGACAGCATAGGGATGGCTACACCTTC. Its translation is CASSPGQHRDGYTF.